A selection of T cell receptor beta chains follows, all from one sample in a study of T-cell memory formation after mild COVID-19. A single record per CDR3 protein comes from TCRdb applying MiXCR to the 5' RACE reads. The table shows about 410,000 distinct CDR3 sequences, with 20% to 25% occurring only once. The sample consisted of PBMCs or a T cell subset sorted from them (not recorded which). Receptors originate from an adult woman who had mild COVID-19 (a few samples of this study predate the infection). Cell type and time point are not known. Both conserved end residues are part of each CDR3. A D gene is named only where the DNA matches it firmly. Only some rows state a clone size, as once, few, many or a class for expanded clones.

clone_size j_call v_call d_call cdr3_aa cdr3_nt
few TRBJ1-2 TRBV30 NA CAWSAEVIGGYTF TGTGCCTGGAGTGCGGAAGTGATCGGAGGCTACACCTTC
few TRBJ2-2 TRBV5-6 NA CASSLMAGELFF TGTGCCAGCAGCTTGATGGCCGGGGAGCTGTTTTTT
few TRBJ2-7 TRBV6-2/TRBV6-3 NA CASSQPGGWEQYF TGTGCCAGCAGTCAGCCCGGTGGCTGGGAGCAGTACTTC
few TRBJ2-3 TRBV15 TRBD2 CATSRVLAPGTSARVDTQYF TGTGCCACCAGCAGAGTTCTAGCCCCCGGGACTAGCGCTCGTGTGGATACGCAGTATTTT
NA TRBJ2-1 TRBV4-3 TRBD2 CASSQEQLAGAPRYNEQFF TGCGCCAGCAGCCAAGAACAACTAGCGGGAGCTCCCCGATACAATGAGCAGTTCTTC
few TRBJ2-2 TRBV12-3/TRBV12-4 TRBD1 CASSLQGAGTGELFF TGTGCCAGCAGTTTACAGGGGGCCGGTACCGGGGAGCTGTTTTTT
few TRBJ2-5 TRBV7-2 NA CASSPSLVGKTQYF TGTGCCAGCAGCCCCAGTCTAGTTGGAAAGACCCAGTACTTC
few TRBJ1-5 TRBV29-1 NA CSVRGTGPDQPQHF TGCAGCGTCAGAGGAACAGGGCCCGATCAGCCCCAGCATTTT
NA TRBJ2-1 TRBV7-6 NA CASSASGPFYNEQFF TGTGCCAGCAGTGCGTCGGGCCCCTTTTACAATGAGCAGTTCTTC
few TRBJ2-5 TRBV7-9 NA CASSIMVLQYF TGTGCCAGCAGCATTATGGTTCTCCAGTACTTC
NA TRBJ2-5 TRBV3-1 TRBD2 CASSQDLGLVGETQYF TGTGCCAGCAGCCAAGATCTTGGACTAGTCGGAGAGACCCAGTACTTC
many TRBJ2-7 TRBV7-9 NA CASSGEVDSGSYEQYF TGTGCCAGCAGCGGAGAGGTCGACAGTGGGAGCTACGAGCAGTACTTC
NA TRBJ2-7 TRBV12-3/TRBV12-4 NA CASSFGQYHEQYF TGTGCCAGCAGTTTTGGTCAGTACCACGAGCAGTACTTC